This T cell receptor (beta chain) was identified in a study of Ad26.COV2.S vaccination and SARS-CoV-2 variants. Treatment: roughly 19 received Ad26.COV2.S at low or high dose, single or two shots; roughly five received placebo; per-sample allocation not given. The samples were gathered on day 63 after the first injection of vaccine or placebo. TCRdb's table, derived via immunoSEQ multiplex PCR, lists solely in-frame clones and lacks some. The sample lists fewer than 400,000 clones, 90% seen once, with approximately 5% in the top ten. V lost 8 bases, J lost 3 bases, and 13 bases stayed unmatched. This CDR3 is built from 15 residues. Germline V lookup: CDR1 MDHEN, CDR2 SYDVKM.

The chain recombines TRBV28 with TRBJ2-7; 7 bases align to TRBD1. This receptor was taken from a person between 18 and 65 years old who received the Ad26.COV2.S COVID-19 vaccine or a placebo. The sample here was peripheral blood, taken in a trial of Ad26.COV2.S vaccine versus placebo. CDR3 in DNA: TGTGCCAGCCGGGATAAACACAGGGGCGGCTACGAGCAGTACGTC. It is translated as CASRDKHRGGYEQYV.